The 13 T cell receptor beta chains presented below share a single source sample, sequenced in a study of identical twins. MiXCR, applied by TCRdb to the 5' RACE reads, yields one record per CDR3 protein. This sample yields around 1.7 million distinct CDR3 sequences, of which around 29% are seen a single time; 0.25% to 0.3% belongs to the top ten. Material for sequencing was cord blood. The receptors come from a newborn girl in good health.

This clonotype was found many times. This chain joins TRBV10-3 and TRBJ2-3, with D hard to call. Germline V gene lookup returns CDR1 ENHRY and CDR2 SYGVKD. Trimming took 0 bases from V and 8 from J, leaving 3 bases between them. The CDR3 is 11 residues long. The CDR3 DNA reads TGTGCCATCAGTGAGTCGATTACGCAGTATTTT. Its translation: CAISESITQYF.

This clonotype was counted only a few times. The rearrangement uses TRBV2 and TRBJ2-1; D might be TRBD2 (6 bases). The V end was cut by 4 bases, the J end by 2 bases, with 15 bases between. Germline CDR1 and CDR2: SNHLY and FYNNEI. CDR3 length: 16 amino acids. This CDR3 reads CASSVRGTLTYNEQFF. In nucleotides, the CDR3 is TGTGCCAGCAGTGTTAGAGGGACTCTAACCTACAATGAGCAGTTCTTC.

The chain has TRBV28 and TRBJ2-1; D is perhaps TRBD2 (6 bases). In germline, CDR1 is MDHEN, CDR2 SYDVKM. This CDR3 spans 15 amino acids. V lost 4 bases, J lost 3 bases, and 13 bases lay in between. The CDR3 coding sequence is TGTGCCAGCAGTTCCTATACTAGCTTCTACAATGAGCAGTTCTTC. Protein product: CASSSYTSFYNEQFF.

The sample holds a few counts of this clonotype. V and J are TRBV5-6 and TRBJ2-7, with D perhaps TRBD1 (5 bases). The CDR3 covers 11 residues. Germline assignment: CDR1 SGHDT and CDR2 YYEEEE. V shed 4 bases and J shed 11 bases, with 13 bases lying between them. The CDR3 bases are TGTGCCAGCAGCCAAGACAGCTTTGAGTACTTC. It codes for CASSQDSFEYF.

The genes are TRBV9 and TRBJ2-1; D uncertain. Germline V gene data show CDR1 as SGDLS and CDR2 as YYNGEE. The CDR3 loop spans 15 amino acids. V lost 4 bases and J 4 bases, leaving 15 bases between the germline ends. The CDR3 region is CASSFYEIGYNEQFF. The DNA of the CDR3 is TGTGCCAGCAGCTTTTACGAGATAGGATACAATGAGCAGTTCTTC.

This chain links TRBV11-2 with TRBJ2-5, with D uncertain. TRBJ2-7 matches the DNA end more closely, so the J call is doubtful. CDR3 length: 15 amino acids. Germline CDR1 and CDR2: SGHAT and FQNNGV. The CDR3 here is CASSTTFESLYEQYF. The CDR3 region has the DNA TGTGCCAGCAGCACCACATTTGAGAGCCTCTACGAGCAGTACTTC.

With regard to this clonotype: The junction differs from germline at one of its ends, possibly a read error. CDR3 protein: CACSQVAGGQGEQFF. CDR3 coding DNA: TGCGCCTGCAGCCAAGTGGCGGGGGGGCAAGGTGAGCAGTTCTTC. The chain recombines TRBV4-1 with TRBJ2-1; 9 bases map to TRBD2. Germline V gene lookup returns CDR1 MGHRA and CDR2 YSYEKL. CDR3 length: 15 residues.

This clonotype was picked up a small number of times. The chain is built from TRBV20-1 and TRBJ2-3; D unresolved. CDR3 size: 14 residues. Germline lookup yields CDR1 DFQATT and CDR2 SNEGSKA (reference sequence). Trimming took 4 bases from V and 1 from J, leaving 12 bases between them. This chain's CDR3 is CSAMVPQGTDTQYF. CDR3 nucleotide sequence: TGCAGTGCTATGGTCCCGCAGGGCACAGATACGCAGTATTTT.

J is TRBJ1-2 and V is TRBV28, with TRBD1 as a possible D gene (6 bases). Trimming shortened V by 7 bases and J by 3 bases, and 12 bases separated the two germline ends. Germline V gene lookup returns CDR1 MDHEN and CDR2 SYDVKM. The CDR3 sequence is 13 residues long. CDR3 coding DNA: TGTGCCAGCAAGGGGGGGCCCTACTATGGCTACACCTTC. Protein: CASKGGPYYGYTF.

This clonotype was seen many times. The V and J genes are TRBV29-1 and TRBJ2-3; maybe TRBD2 (6 bases). The germline V gene encodes CDR1 SQVTM and CDR2 ANQGSEA. The CDR3 loop spans 15 amino acids. Trimming pared 6 bases from V and 6 bases from J, leaving 22 bases between. The CDR3 DNA follows: TGCAGCGTCCCCAGGGACTTCCTGAGGACCGATACGCAGTATTTT. Encoded protein: CSVPRDFLRTDTQYF.

V is TRBV27 and J is TRBJ2-5; unclear D gene. The CDR3 sequence is 15 residues long. V lost 3 bases and J 11 bases, leaving 22 bases between the germline ends. From germline, CDR1 is MNHEY and CDR2 SMNVEV (reference sequence). The CDR3 DNA is TGTGCCAGCAGTTTTTCCCCCCTCGTTTACAATGAGCAGTACTTC. Its translation: CASSFSPLVYNEQYF.

The chain recombines TRBV11-2 with TRBJ1-1; D is uncertain. This CDR3 comprises 16 residues. Germline V gene lookup returns CDR1 SGHAT and CDR2 FQNNGV. Trimming stripped 1 base from V and 0 bases from J, with 12 bases between. This CDR3 is CASSLVINGLNTEAFF. CDR3 coding DNA: TGTGCCAGCAGCTTAGTCATCAACGGATTGAACACTGAAGCTTTCTTT.

The CDR3 sequence: CASSVAQGHGYTF. As DNA, the CDR3 is TGTGCCAGCAGCGTAGCACAGGGACATGGCTACACCTTC. This rearrangement joins TRBV9 to TRBJ1-2; D is possibly TRBD1 (6 bases). CDR1 and CDR2 (germline): SGDLS, YYNGEE. This CDR3 has 13 amino acids. Trimming stripped 0 bases from V and 6 bases from J, with 9 bases between.